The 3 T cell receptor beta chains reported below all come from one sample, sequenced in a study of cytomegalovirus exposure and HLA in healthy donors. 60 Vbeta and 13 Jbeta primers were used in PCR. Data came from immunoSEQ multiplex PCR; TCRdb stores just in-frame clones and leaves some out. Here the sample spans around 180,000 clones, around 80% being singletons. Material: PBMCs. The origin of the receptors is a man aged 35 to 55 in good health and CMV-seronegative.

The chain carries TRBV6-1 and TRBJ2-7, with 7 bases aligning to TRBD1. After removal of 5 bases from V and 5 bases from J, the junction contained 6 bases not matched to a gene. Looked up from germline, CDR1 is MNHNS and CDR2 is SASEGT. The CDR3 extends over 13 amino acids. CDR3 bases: TGTGCCAGCAGTATAGAAGGGGGCGACGAGCAGTACTTC. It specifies CASSIEGGDEQYF.

This CDR3 is CASSLGYSSTDTQYF. The CDR3, as DNA: TGTGCCAGCAGCTTAGGTTACAGTAGCACAGATACGCAGTATTTT. J is TRBJ2-3 and V is TRBV7-6; D gene unclear. Trimming left V 1 base short and J 0 bases short, with 8 bases between. Germline assignment: CDR1 SGHVS and CDR2 FNYEAQ. The CDR3 runs 15 residues. Full variable domain (missing parts from reference TRBV7-6 and TRBJ2-3): GAGVSQSPRYKVTKRGQDVALRCDPISGHVSLYWYRQALGQGPEFLTYFNYEAQQDKSGLPNDRFSAERPEGSISTLTIQRTEQRDSAMYRCASSLGYSSTDTQYFGPGTRLTVL.

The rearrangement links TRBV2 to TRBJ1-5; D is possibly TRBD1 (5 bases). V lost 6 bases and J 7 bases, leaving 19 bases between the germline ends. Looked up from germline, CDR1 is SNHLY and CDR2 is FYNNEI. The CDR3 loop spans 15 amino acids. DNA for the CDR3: TGTGCCAGCAGCCTTCAGGAGCTGGGGCGACAGCCCCAGCATTTT. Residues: CASSLQELGRQPQHF.